The 20 T cell receptor beta chains in this list originate from one sample, sequenced in a study of blood T cells in healthy people across ages. A second PCR, run for about 6 to 11 cycles, used a sample-barcoded 5' primer plus a J-beta primer mix. Via MiXCR, TCRdb re-called the 5' RACE reads, giving one row per CDR3 protein. The sample shows some 800,000 distinct CDR3 sequences, 20% to 25% of them seen only once. The sample also formed part of further work on T cells of mothers and their children.

The sequenced sample consisted of blood. The receptors shown here come from a boy between 10 and 17 years old in good health.

CDR3 residues: CASNSNPGRQQQETQYF. The DNA of the CDR3 is TGTGCCAGCAATAGTAACCCGGGCCGCCAACAACAAGAGACCCAGTACTTC. The chain couples TRBV25-1 to TRBJ2-7; D remains ambiguous. The end of the DNA aligns better with TRBJ2-5, so the J call may be wrong. The CDR3 consists of 17 residues. Germline loops: CDR1 MGHDK, CDR2 SYGVNS.

This chain links TRBV5-1 with TRBJ2-5; 7 bases map to TRBD1. Germline V CDR1 and CDR2: SGHRS, YFSETQ. The CDR3 has 16 amino acids. With V trimmed by 3 bases and J by 1 base, 9 bases remained unmatched. CDR3 nucleotides: TGCGCCAGCAGCTACGGGACAGCGGTGTTCCAAGAGACCCAGTACTTC. Translation gives CASSYGTAVFQETQYF.

This clonotype occurred a few times. The rearrangement links TRBV11-2 to TRBJ1-6; a possible D gene is TRBD1 (5 bases). Germline lookup yields CDR1 SGHAT and CDR2 FQNNGV. Trimming shortened V by 1 base and J by 3 bases, and 16 bases separated the two germline ends. CDR3 length equals 18 residues. CDR3 residues: CASSLAGSWQGYNSPLHF. For the CDR3, the DNA is TGTGCCAGCAGCTTAGCAGGGAGCTGGCAGGGCTATAATTCACCCCTCCACTTT. Combining the CDR3 with reference TRBV11-2 and TRBJ1-6 gives the whole variable domain EAGVAQSPRYKIIEKRQSVAFWCNPISGHATLYWYQQILGQGPKLLIQFQNNGVVDDSQLPKDRFSAERLKGVDSTLKIQPAKLEDSAVYLCASSLAGSWQGYNSPLHFGNGTRLTVT.

Comment on this clonotype: Compared with germline, one end of the junction differs, possibly owing to a read error. The genes are TRBV28 and TRBJ1-1; D unresolved. CDR1 and CDR2 from the germline V gene are MDHEN and SYDVKM. The CDR3 is made up of 17 amino acids. The CDR3 DNA reads as TGTGCCAGCAGTTTGTACTGGGTCGGTGGTATCAACACTGAAGCCTTCTTT. This sequence encodes CASSLYWVGGINTEAFF. The full variable domain, its missing parts supplied by reference TRBV28 and TRBJ1-1, is DVKVTQSSRYLVKRTGEKVFLECVQDMDHENMFWYRQDPGLGLRLIYFSYDVKMKEKGDIPEGYSVSREKKERFSLILESASTNQTSMYLCASSLYWVGGINTEAFFGQGTRLTVV.

The CDR3 nucleotides are TGCGCCAGCAGCCCGGAGGGGGGAGTCAATGAGCAGTTCTTC. Its protein is CASSPEGGVNEQFF. The chain has TRBV5-1 and TRBJ2-5; D is possibly TRBD1 or TRBD2 (6 bases each). The DNA end is more similar to TRBJ2-1, so the J call may be wrong. Germline V lookup: CDR1 SGHRS, CDR2 YFSETQ. The length of the CDR3 is 14 residues.

V is TRBV29-1 and J is TRBJ2-1, with a possible D match to TRBD1 (5 bases). V was clipped by 3 bases and J by 6 bases, with 12 bases between them. Germline CDR1 and CDR2: SQVTM and ANQGSEA. The CDR3 totals 13 residues. The CDR3 DNA reads as TGCAGCGTTGAGGGCGGTAGGGGCAATGAGCAGTTCTTC. Its protein product is CSVEGGRGNEQFF.

The rearrangement uses TRBV7-9 and TRBJ2-3, with 14 bases aligning to TRBD2. From germline, CDR1 is SEHNR and CDR2 FQNEAQ (reference sequence). The J segment lost 0 bases and the V segment lost 5 bases, leaving 7 bases of the junction unmatched. The CDR3 totals 18 residues. The CDR3 region has the DNA TGTGCCAGCAGCATTGGACTAGCGGGGGGCGCTAGCACAGATACGCAGTATTTT. Translating it yields CASSIGLAGGASTDTQYF.

V usage is TRBV7-6 and J usage is TRBJ1-5, with 8 bases fitting TRBD1. The CDR3 has 16 residues. V shed 4 bases, J shed 2 bases, and the junction held 7 bases outside the gene matches. CDR1 and CDR2 from the germline V gene are SGHVS and FNYEAQ. CDR3 loop: CASSSQTGAGNQPQHF. The DNA for the CDR3 is TGTGCCAGCAGCTCCCAGACAGGGGCTGGCAATCAGCCCCAGCATTTT.

The J gene is TRBJ1-5, the V gene TRBV28; the D is unclear. Germline loops: CDR1 MDHEN, CDR2 SYDVKM. V was clipped by 5 bases and J by 0 bases, with 14 bases between them. The CDR3 is 16 amino acids. The CDR3 DNA reads as TGTGCCAGCAGTCCCTCCGCCCACGGTAGCAATCAGCCCCAGCATTTT. As protein: CASSPSAHGSNQPQHF. Full variable domain (missing parts from reference TRBV28 and TRBJ1-5): DVKVTQSSRYLVKRTGEKVFLECVQDMDHENMFWYRQDPGLGLRLIYFSYDVKMKEKGDIPEGYSVSREKKERFSLILESASTNQTSMYLCASSPSAHGSNQPQHFGDGTRLSIL.

The rearrangement joins TRBV29-1 to TRBJ2-5; D is perhaps TRBD2 (5 bases). The closer fit of TRBJ2-7 to the DNA end suggests the J call may be wrong. This CDR3 has 13 amino acids. Per germline, CDR1 SQVTM and CDR2 ANQGSEA. This CDR3 is CSVGERDVYEQYF. DNA for the CDR3: TGCAGCGTTGGAGAGAGGGATGTCTACGAGCAGTACTTC.

The chain recombines TRBV4-3 with TRBJ1-1; D not certain. The germline gives CDR1 LGHNA, CDR2 YSLEER. This CDR3 is 15 amino acids long. The germline V and J ends were trimmed by 0 bases and 7 bases, with 15 bases remaining between them. CDR3 residues: CASSQDIGLGGEAFF. The DNA for the CDR3 is TGCGCCAGCAGCCAAGATATAGGACTGGGTGGTGAAGCTTTCTTT.

This clonotype occurred a few times. V gene TRBV20-1 combines with J gene TRBJ2-2; 9 bases match TRBD2. This CDR3 contains 16 residues. V lost 6 bases to trimming and J lost 7 bases; unmatched junction nucleotides: 15. CDR1 and CDR2 from the germline V gene are DFQATT and SNEGSKA (reference sequence). Here the CDR3 reads CSAPKAGGRAGGELFF. CDR3 in DNA: TGCAGTGCCCCCAAAGCGGGCGGGAGGGCCGGCGGGGAGCTGTTTTTT.

CDR3 DNA sequence: TGTGCCAGCAGCCCCACAGGTTCCGCTCAAGAGACCCAGTACTTC. Its translation is CASSPTGSAQETQYF. The chain has TRBV7-3 and TRBJ2-5; a weak D match, TRBD1 (5 bases). The CDR3 is made up of 15 amino acids. Germline lookup yields CDR1 SGHTA and CDR2 FQGTGA. The V end lost 5 bases, the J end lost 2 bases, and 15 bases lay between the germline ends.

The chain joins TRBV29-1 to TRBJ2-4; 12 positions agree with TRBD1. CDR3 length: 13 residues. The germline V gene has CDR1 SQVTM and CDR2 ANQGSEA. Losses at the gene ends were 4 bases for V and 8 bases for J; bases not matched to a gene: 3. In DNA form, the CDR3 reads TGCAGCGTTGGAGGGACAGGGGGCTACATTCAGTACTTC. It yields the protein CSVGGTGGYIQYF.

The chain is built from TRBV20-1 and TRBJ2-1; TRBD2 aligns across 8 bases. Per germline, CDR1 DFQATT and CDR2 SNEGSKA (reference sequence). The V gene end was trimmed by 2 bases and the J gene end by 9 bases; junction bases not matched to a gene: 9. This CDR3 contains 14 residues. The CDR3 sequence: CSARTGTSRTEQFF. The CDR3, as DNA: TGCAGTGCTAGAACCGGGACTAGTAGGACTGAGCAGTTCTTC.

This chain joins TRBV12-3 or TRBV12-4 and TRBJ2-1, with 9 bases aligning to TRBD2. The J call may be wrong; the DNA end is better matched by TRBJ2-7. The CDR3 consists of 13 residues. The CDR3 nucleotides read TGTGCCAGCAGACCGGGACTAGCCAACGAGCAGTACTTC. This gives the protein CASRPGLANEQYF.

This clonotype was counted a few times. This chain links TRBV18 with TRBJ2-5; no definite D call. This CDR3 contains 14 residues. Trimming removed 2 bases from V and 2 bases from J, with 9 bases in between. Per the germline V gene, CDR1 is KGHSH and CDR2 is LQKENI. The CDR3 is CASSPANPQETQYF. CDR3 bases: TGTGCCAGCTCACCAGCCAATCCGCAAGAGACCCAGTACTTC. Complete variable domain (other parts from reference TRBV18 and TRBJ2-5): NAGVMQNPRHLVRRRGQEARLRCSPMKGHSHVYWYRQLPEEGLKFMVYLQKENIIDESGMPKERFSAEFPKEGPSILRIQQVVRGDSAAYFCASSPANPQETQYFGPGTRLLVL.

The chain is built from TRBV6-1 and TRBJ2-7; D gene unclear. The CDR3 is made up of 13 amino acids. CDR1 MNHNS and CDR2 SASEGT come from the germline V gene. The germline V and J ends were trimmed by 2 bases and 4 bases, with 9 bases remaining between them. CDR3 DNA: TGTGCCAGCAGTGAATCAGGCTGGTACGAGCAGTACTTC. Encoded protein: CASSESGWYEQYF.

Many counts were recorded for this clonotype. The V call is TRBV7-8, the J call TRBJ2-7; 8 bases map to TRBD2. Germline CDR1 and CDR2: SGHVS and FQNEAQ. The ends lost 1 base at V and 0 bases at J; junction bases unmatched: 2. This CDR3 region has 15 residues. CDR3 protein: CASSLERGSSYEQYF. For the CDR3, the DNA is TGTGCCAGCAGCTTAGAGCGGGGGAGCTCCTACGAGCAGTACTTC.

This clonotype was seen a handful of times. V and J are TRBV20-1 and TRBJ2-7; TRBD2 agrees at 10 bases. CDR1 is DFQATT and CDR2 is SNEGSKA in the germline V gene (reference sequence). The CDR3 is 17 amino acids. The J segment lost 3 bases and the V segment lost 6 bases, leaving 17 bases of the junction unmatched. The chain's CDR3 is CSARGSGGPQRIYEQYF. CDR3 bases: TGCAGTGCCAGGGGTAGCGGGGGGCCACAAAGAATCTACGAGCAGTACTTC.